The 10 T cell receptor beta chains listed next were all sequenced from one sample in a study of cytomegalovirus exposure and HLA in healthy donors. Both 60 Vbeta primers and 13 Jbeta primers went into the PCR. Sequenced by immunoSEQ multiplex PCR; TCRdb stores in-frame clones only, minus some. The repertoire holds approximately 100,000 clones, 81% seen once, with 2.2% in the top ten. The material sequenced was PBMCs. The origin of the receptors is a young woman in good health and CMV-seronegative.

Concerning this clone itself: One end of the junction is discordant with germline, which a read error may explain. The chain carries TRBV7-9 and TRBJ2-7, with D tentatively TRBD1 (5 bases). The germline gives CDR1 SEHNR, CDR2 FQNEAQ (reference sequence). CDR3 size: 16 residues. This chain's CDR3 is CSSSPLGRTYSNEQYF. CDR3 sequence (DNA): TGTTCCAGCAGCCCCCTGGGGCGGACCTACTCCAACGAGCAGTACTTC.

CDR3 residues: CASSLVGTSGYNEQFF. The CDR3 DNA sequence: TGTGCCAGCAGCTTAGTAGGGACTAGCGGCTACAATGAGCAGTTCTTC. The chain carries TRBV7-2 and TRBJ2-1, with 11 bases aligning to TRBD2. V lost 1 base and J lost 3; bases outside the gene matches: 2. CDR3 size: 16 residues. Germline CDR1 SGHTA, CDR2 FQGNSA.

J is TRBJ2-3 and V is TRBV4-3; no firm D call. Germline V CDR1 and CDR2: LGHNA, YSLEER. CDR3 length: 15 residues. V shed 2 bases and J shed 5 bases, with 14 bases lying between them. CDR3 nucleotides: TGCGCCAGCAGCCAAAGGTATGGTCGGAGAGATACGCAGTATTTT. Translating it yields CASSQRYGRRDTQYF.

The chain links TRBV27 to TRBJ1-6; 8 bases map to TRBD1. V dropped 9 bases and J dropped 10; count of bases not matched to a gene: 11. CDR1 and CDR2 (germline): MNHEY, SMNVEV (reference sequence). The CDR3 sequence is 14 residues long. CDR3 DNA: TGTGCCAGTACCCGGACAGGGACCAGGTCACCCCTCCACTTT. Protein: CASTRTGTRSPLHF.

The rearrangement uses TRBV29-1 and TRBJ2-5; 11 nucleotides agree with TRBD2. The CDR3 spans 15 residues. The J segment lost 4 bases and the V segment lost 6 bases, leaving 10 bases of the junction unmatched. Germline assignment: CDR1 SQVTM and CDR2 ANQGSEA. CDR3 nucleotide sequence: TGCAGCGTGGACCTAGCGGGAGGTAGAGGAGAGACCCAGTACTTC. This translates into CSVDLAGGRGETQYF.

J is TRBJ2-5 and V is TRBV27; D is perhaps TRBD1 (6 bases). The end of the DNA aligns better with TRBJ2-7, so the J call may be wrong. Germline V CDR1 and CDR2: MNHEY, SMNVEV (reference sequence). This CDR3 region has 15 residues. In nucleotides, the CDR3 is TGTGCCAGCAGTTTAGCCTACAGGGTACCATACGAGCAGTACTTC. Its protein is CASSLAYRVPYEQYF.

The rearrangement links TRBV19 to TRBJ2-1; no firm D call. CDR3 length: 15 amino acids. Per the germline V gene, CDR1 is LNHDA and CDR2 is SQIVND (reference sequence). Trimming stripped 5 bases from V and 0 bases from J, with 11 bases between. The CDR3 reads CASSVSHSSYNEQFF. The CDR3 DNA reads as TGTGCCAGTAGTGTCAGCCACAGCTCCTACAATGAGCAGTTCTTC.

V gene TRBV12-5 combines with J gene TRBJ2-7; 10 bases agree with TRBD2. The V segment lost 6 bases and the J segment 4 bases; nucleotides outside the gene matches: 3. The CDR3 has 13 amino acids. Germline lookup yields CDR1 LGHNT and CDR2 FRNRAP. The CDR3 sequence is CASGIAGGYEQYF. The DNA for the CDR3 is TGTGCTAGTGGAATAGCGGGGGGATACGAGCAGTACTTC. Using reference TRBV12-5 and TRBJ2-7 for the parts outside the CDR3, the full variable domain is DARVTQTPRHKVTEMGQEVTMRCQPILGHNTVFWYRQTMMQGLELLAYFRNRAPLDDSGMPKDRFSAEMPDATLATLKIQPSEPRDSAVYFCASGIAGGYEQYFGPGTRLTVT.

CDR3 in amino acids: CASSRGQGGGETQYF. CDR3 in DNA: TGTGCCAGCAGTAGGGGACAGGGCGGGGGAGAGACCCAGTACTTC. The V and J genes are TRBV28 and TRBJ2-5, with 9 bases fitting TRBD1. The CDR3 is made up of 15 amino acids. Germline V gene data show CDR1 as MDHEN and CDR2 as SYDVKM. Trimming cost V 5 bases and J 4 bases; bases outside gene matches: 8.

The gene calls are TRBV7-8 and TRBJ1-1, with 7 bases fitting TRBD1. The V gene's germline CDR1 is SGHVS and CDR2 FQNEAQ. V was pared by 5 bases and J by 1 base, with 4 bases of the junction left unmatched. This CDR3 is 14 amino acids long. CDR3 sequence reads: CASSPRDRNTEAFF. The CDR3 nucleotides are TGTGCCAGCAGCCCCCGGGACAGGAACACTGAAGCTTTCTTT.